This T cell receptor beta chain was documented in a study of T cells in Graves' hyperthyroidism and ophthalmopathy. Study results and caveats: The majority of expanded thyroid clonotypes above 0.001 also appeared in blood. A model built on 13 V-J features separated ophthalmopathy from stable hyperthyroidism.

There were TCR beta CDR3 regions amplified from RNA transcripts. HTBI primers drove first-round RT-PCR of the TCR CDR3. Via MiXCR, TCRdb re-called the multiplex PCR reads, giving one row per CDR3 protein. The table includes some 530,000 distinct CDR3 sequences, under 25% detected once. Among ophthalmopathy patients, the Clinical Activity Score reached at least 3, the NOSPECS grade reached at least 4, and duration remained under 3 months. Uncontrolled infection, other autoimmune disease, pregnancy or lactation disqualified patients from enrolment. On this clonotype: Its antigen is unknown.

The sequence was collected from a woman aged 65 to 85 with Graves' ophthalmopathy. Source material: blood.

CDR3 nucleotides: TGTGCCAGCAGCTTGGATGGGGGAGAGACCCAGTACTTC. This codes for CASSLDGGETQYF. This sequence joins TRBV5-6 and TRBJ2-5; TRBD1 or TRBD2 may be the D gene (5 bases each). Deletions cut 0 bases from V and 4 bases from J, with 7 bases between. Germline V gene data show CDR1 as SGHDT and CDR2 as YYEEEE. This CDR3 comprises 13 residues.